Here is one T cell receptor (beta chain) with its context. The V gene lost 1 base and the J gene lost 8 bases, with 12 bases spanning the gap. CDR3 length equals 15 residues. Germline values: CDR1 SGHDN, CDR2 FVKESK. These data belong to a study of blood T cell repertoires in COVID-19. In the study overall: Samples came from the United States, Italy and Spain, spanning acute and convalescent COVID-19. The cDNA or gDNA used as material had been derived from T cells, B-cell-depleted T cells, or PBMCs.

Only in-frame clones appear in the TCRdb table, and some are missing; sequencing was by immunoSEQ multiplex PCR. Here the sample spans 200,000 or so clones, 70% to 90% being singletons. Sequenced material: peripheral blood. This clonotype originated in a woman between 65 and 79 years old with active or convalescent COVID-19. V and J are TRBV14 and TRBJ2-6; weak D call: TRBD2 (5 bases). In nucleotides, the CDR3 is TGTGCCAGCAGCCAAGTGCGGGTAGGGACCAACGTCCTGACTTTC. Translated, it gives CASSQVRVGTNVLTF.